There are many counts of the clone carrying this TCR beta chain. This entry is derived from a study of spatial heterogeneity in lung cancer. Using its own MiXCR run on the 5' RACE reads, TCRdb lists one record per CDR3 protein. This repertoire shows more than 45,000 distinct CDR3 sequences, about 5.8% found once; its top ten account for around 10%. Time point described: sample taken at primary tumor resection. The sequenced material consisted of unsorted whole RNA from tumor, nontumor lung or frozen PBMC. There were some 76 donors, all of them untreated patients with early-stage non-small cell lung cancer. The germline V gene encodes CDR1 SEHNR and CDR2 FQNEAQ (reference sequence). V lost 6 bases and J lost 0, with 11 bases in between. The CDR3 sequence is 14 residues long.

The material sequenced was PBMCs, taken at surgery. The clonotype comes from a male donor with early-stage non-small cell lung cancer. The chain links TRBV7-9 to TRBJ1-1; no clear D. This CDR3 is CASRPDRLNTEAFF. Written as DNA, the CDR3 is TGTGCCAGCAGACCCGACCGTCTGAACACTGAAGCTTTCTTT.